Presented here are 8 T cell receptor beta chains from one specimen sequenced in a study of tumor-infiltrating lymphocytes in primary liver carcinoma. The authors took blood RNA from unsorted whole blood and also extracted germline DNA. Using a constant-region primer together with ProtoScript II reverse transcriptase, TCR beta cDNA was made from about 500 ng of total RNA. Library construction for TCR beta comprised three nested multiplex PCR rounds performed with slightly modified ARM-PCR. TRBV1-TRBV30 forward primers and a C-beta reverse primer were used in the first two PCR rounds, which each ran for approximately 11 cycles. TCRdb reprocessed the multiplex PCR reads via MiXCR and lists one record per CDR3 protein. In the table there are hundreds of thousands of distinct CDR3 sequences, roughly 60% of which are singletons. Source material: peripheral blood. Every receptor here comes from a woman aged 25 to 39 with primary liver carcinoma and hepatitis B virus infection.

Remarks on this clonotype: Possible read error: a much larger clone is one base away. This chain uses TRBV6-6 with TRBJ2-7; 9 nucleotides agree with TRBD1. The CDR3 spans 15 residues. The germline V gene encodes CDR1 MNHNY and CDR2 SVGAGI (reference sequence). The CDR3 DNA follows: TGTGCCAGCACACAGGGGGCACGTCTCTCCTACGAGAAGTACTTC. Amino acids: CASTQGARLSYEKYF.

Notes on this clonotype: An end of the junction does not agree with germline; a read error may underlie this. The rearrangement links TRBV11-2 to TRBJ2-1; D might be TRBD2 (5 bases). CDR1 and CDR2 from the germline V gene are SGHAT and FQNNGV. The CDR3 spans 15 residues. The CDR3 nucleotides read TGTACCAGCAGCCACACAAGCGGCTCCTACAATGAGCACTTCTTC. Translating gives CTSSHTSGSYNEHFF.

V is TRBV30 and J is TRBJ1-5; 8 nucleotides line up with TRBD1. The CDR3 loop spans 13 amino acids. CDR1 is GTSNPN, CDR2 SVGIG, per germline (reference sequence). Trimming at V came to 3 bases and at J to 7 bases, leaving 5 bases not matched to a gene. The CDR3 nucleotides read TGTGCCTGGAGCCACAGGGGGAGGCAGCCCCAGCATTTT. It translates to CAWSHRGRQPQHF.

The table lists this clonotype with many counts. The chain uses TRBV12-3 or TRBV12-4 and TRBJ2-1; D unresolved. V lost 1 base and J lost 2, with 6 bases in between. The CDR3 is made up of 14 amino acids. For the CDR3, the DNA is TGTGCCAGCAGTTTAGGGGGTACCTACAATGAGCAGTTCTTC. Residues: CASSLGGTYNEQFF.

Concerning this clonotype: Here the CDR3 omits its conserved ending phenylalanine or tryptophan, so a read error is the likely source. The chain employs TRBV6-1 and TRBJ1-6; D is uncertain. V lost 1 base and J 11 bases, leaving 6 bases between the germline ends. The CDR3 extends over 12 amino acids. Germline V gives CDR1 MNHNS, CDR2 SASEGT. CDR3: CASSEGGPPLHI. DNA for the CDR3: TGTGCCAGCAGTGAAGGAGGTCCACCCCTCCACATT.

The gene calls are TRBV7-9 and TRBJ2-7; maybe TRBD2 (6 bases). Germline CDR1 SEHNR, CDR2 FQNEAQ (reference sequence). V was trimmed by 8 bases and J by 1 base, leaving 9 bases between them. The CDR3 extends over 12 amino acids. This chain's CDR3 is CASGGLSYEQYF. In DNA form, the CDR3 reads TGTGCCAGCGGAGGGCTGTCCTACGAGCAGTACTTC.

With regard to this clonotype: The conserved closing phenylalanine or tryptophan is absent in this CDR3, likely reflecting a read error. V is TRBV4-2 and J is TRBJ2-7; D is tentatively TRBD1 or TRBD2 (5 bases each). The CDR3 totals 16 residues. Germline V gene data show CDR1 as LGHNA and CDR2 as YNFKEQ. The V end lost 3 bases, the J end lost 1 base, and 16 bases lay between the germline ends. CDR3 coding DNA: TGTGCCAGCAGCCACCCTCCCGGGACGGATTCCTACGAGCAGTACTTA. It codes for CASSHPPGTDSYEQYL.

Points on this clonotype: The missing conserved phenylalanine or tryptophan at the end of this CDR3 makes a read error likely. The chain combines TRBV29-1 with TRBJ2-3; 8 bases are shared with TRBD2. Germline CDR1 and CDR2: SQVTM and ANQGSEA. The CDR3 has 14 residues. DNA of the CDR3: TGCATCGTTGAAGTATCGGGGGGGACAGATACGCAGTATTCT. It yields the protein CIVEVSGGTDTQYS.